This T cell receptor (beta chain) was identified in a study of T cell repertoires in cytomegalovirus infection. The wider study: A matching HLA type, together with CMV infection, was signaled by public TCR beta signatures.

Germline V gene data show CDR1 as MDHEN and CDR2 as SYDVKM. V was trimmed by 2 bases and J by 2 bases, leaving 4 bases between them. This CDR3 contains 13 residues. Via MiXCR, TCRdb re-called the reads, giving one row per CDR3 protein. Of roughly 230,000 distinct CDR3 sequences detected, 9% to 15% appear once; the ten largest clones hold approximately 1.8%. The sequence was obtained from a human donor in good health (CMV status not recorded). Some clones in this sample may be carry-over from other donors' samples. Sequencing was performed on PBMCs. This sequence joins TRBV28 and TRBJ2-1; unclear D gene. The CDR3 sequence is CASSLVAYNEQFF. DNA of the CDR3: TGTGCCAGCAGTTTAGTGGCCTACAATGAGCAGTTCTTC.